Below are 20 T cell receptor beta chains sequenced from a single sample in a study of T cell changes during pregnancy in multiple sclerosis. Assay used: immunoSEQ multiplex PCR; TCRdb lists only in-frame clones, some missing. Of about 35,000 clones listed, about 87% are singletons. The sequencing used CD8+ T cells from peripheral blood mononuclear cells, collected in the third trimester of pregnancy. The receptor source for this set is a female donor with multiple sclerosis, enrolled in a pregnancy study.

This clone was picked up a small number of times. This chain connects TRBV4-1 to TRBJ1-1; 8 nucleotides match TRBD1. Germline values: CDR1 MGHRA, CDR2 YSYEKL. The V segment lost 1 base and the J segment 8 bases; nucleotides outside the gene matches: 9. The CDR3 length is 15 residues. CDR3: CASSQVDRADTEAFF. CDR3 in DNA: TGCGCCAGCAGCCAAGTGGACAGGGCCGATACCGAAGCTTTCTTT.

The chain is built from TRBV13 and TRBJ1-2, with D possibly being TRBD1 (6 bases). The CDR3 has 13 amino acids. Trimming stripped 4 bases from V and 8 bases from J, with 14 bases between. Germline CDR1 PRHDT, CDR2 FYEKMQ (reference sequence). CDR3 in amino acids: CASSSYGTHGYTF. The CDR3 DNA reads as TGTGCCAGCAGCTCCTACGGGACACACGGCTACACCTTC.

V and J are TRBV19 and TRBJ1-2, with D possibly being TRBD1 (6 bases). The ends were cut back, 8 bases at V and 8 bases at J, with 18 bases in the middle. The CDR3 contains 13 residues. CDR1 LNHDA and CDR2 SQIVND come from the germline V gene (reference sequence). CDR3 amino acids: CASLAGAPEGYTF. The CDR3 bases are TGTGCCAGTCTGGCAGGGGCACCTGAGGGCTACACCTTC.

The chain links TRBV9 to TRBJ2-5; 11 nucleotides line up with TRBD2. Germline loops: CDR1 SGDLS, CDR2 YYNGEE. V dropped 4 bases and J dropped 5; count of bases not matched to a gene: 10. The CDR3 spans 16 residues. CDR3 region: CASSPGTSGTRETQYF. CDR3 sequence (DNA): TGTGCCAGCAGCCCGGGGACTAGCGGTACTAGGGAGACCCAGTACTTC. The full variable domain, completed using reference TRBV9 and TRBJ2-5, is DSGVTQTPKHLITATGQRVTLRCSPRSGDLSVYWYQQSLDQGLQFLIQYYNGEERAKGNILERFSAQQFPDLHSELNLSSLELGDSALYFCASSPGTSGTRETQYFGPGTRLLVL.

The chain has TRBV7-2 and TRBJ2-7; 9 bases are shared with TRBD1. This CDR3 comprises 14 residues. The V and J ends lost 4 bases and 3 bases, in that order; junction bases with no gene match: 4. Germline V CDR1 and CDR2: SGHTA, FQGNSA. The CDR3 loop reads CASSSWTGDYEQYF. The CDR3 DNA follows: TGTGCCAGCAGCTCCTGGACAGGGGACTACGAGCAGTACTTC.

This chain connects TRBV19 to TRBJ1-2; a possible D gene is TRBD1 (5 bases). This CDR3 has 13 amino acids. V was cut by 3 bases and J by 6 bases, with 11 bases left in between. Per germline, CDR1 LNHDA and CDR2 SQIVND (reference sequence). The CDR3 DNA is TGTGCCAGTAGTATCGGAGGGGCGGATGGCTACACCTTC. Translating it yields CASSIGGADGYTF.

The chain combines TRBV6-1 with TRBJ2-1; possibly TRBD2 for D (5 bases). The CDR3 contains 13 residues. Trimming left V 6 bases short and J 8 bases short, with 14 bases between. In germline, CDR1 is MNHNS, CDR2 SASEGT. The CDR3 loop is CASSPTSLYEQFF. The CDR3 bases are TGTGCCAGCAGCCCAACTAGTTTATATGAGCAGTTCTTC.

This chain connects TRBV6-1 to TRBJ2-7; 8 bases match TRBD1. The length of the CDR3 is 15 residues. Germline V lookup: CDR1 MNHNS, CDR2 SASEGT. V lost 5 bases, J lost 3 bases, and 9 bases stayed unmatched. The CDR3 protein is CASSLDRVGLYEQYF. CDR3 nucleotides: TGTGCCAGCAGTTTGGACAGGGTGGGCCTCTACGAGCAGTACTTC.

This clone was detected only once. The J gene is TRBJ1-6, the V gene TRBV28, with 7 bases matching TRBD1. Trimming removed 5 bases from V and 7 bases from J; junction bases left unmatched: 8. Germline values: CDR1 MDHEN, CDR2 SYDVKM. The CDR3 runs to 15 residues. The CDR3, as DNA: TGTGCCAGCAGTGTTGACAGGGCATTAAATTCACCCCTCCACTTT. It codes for CASSVDRALNSPLHF.

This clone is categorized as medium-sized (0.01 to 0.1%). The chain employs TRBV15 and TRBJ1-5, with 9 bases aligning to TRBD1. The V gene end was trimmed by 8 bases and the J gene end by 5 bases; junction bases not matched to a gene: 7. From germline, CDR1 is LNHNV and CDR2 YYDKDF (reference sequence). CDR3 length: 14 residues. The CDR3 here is CATAPDRGYQPQHF. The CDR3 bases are TGTGCCACCGCCCCGGACAGGGGTTATCAGCCCCAGCATTTT.

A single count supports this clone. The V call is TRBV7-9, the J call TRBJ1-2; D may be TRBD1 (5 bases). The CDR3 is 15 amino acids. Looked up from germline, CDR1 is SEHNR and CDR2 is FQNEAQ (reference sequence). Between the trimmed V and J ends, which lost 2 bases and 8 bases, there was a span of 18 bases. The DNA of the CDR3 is TGTGCCAGCAGCTTAAGCGGGACCGGGGCCGACGGCTACACCTTC. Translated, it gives CASSLSGTGADGYTF. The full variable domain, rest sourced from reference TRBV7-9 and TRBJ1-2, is DTGVSQNPRHKITKRGQNVTFRCDPISEHNRLYWYRQTLGQGPEFLTYFQNEAQLEKSRLLSDRFSAERPKGSFSTLEIQRTEQGDSAMYLCASSLSGTGADGYTFGSGTRLTVV.

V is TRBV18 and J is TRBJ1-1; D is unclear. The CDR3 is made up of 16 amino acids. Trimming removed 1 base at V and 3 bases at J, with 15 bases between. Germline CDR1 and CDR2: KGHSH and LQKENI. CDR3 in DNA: TGTGCCAGCTCACCACGCACAGTGGGAGATGACACTGAAGCTTTCTTT. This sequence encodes CASSPRTVGDDTEAFF.

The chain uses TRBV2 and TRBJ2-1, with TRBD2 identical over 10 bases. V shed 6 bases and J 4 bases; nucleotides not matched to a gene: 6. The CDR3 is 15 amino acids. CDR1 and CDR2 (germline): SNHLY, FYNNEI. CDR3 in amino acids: CASSVGLAAYNEQFF. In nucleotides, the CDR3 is TGTGCCAGCAGCGTCGGACTAGCGGCTTACAATGAGCAGTTCTTC.

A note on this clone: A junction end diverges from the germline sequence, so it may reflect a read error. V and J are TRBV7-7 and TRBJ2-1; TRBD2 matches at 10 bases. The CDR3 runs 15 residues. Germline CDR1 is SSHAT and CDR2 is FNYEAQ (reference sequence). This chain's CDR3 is CASSLGLAVYNEQFF. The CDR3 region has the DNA TGTGCTAGCAGCTTAGGACTAGCGGTGTACAATGAGCAGTTCTTC.

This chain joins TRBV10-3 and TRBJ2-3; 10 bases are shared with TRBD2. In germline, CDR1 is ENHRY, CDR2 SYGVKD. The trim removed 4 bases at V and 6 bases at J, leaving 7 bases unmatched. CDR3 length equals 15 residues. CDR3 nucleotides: TGTGCCATCAGTGGTTTAGCGGGGGGCAGCGATACGCAGTATTTT. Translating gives CAISGLAGGSDTQYF.

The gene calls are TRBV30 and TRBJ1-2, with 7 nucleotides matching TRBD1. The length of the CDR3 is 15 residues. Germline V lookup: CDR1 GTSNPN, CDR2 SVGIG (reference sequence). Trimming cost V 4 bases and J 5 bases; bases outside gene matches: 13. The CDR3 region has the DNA TGTGCCTGGACAAACCTGACAGGGTATGGGTATGGCTACACCTTC. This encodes CAWTNLTGYGYGYTF.

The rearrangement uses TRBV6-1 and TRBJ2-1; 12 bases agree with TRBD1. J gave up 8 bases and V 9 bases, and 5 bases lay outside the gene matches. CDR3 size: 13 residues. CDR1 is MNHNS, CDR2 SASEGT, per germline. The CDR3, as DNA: TGTGCCAGTACCGGGACAGGGGGCTATGAGCAGTTCTTC. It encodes CASTGTGGYEQFF.

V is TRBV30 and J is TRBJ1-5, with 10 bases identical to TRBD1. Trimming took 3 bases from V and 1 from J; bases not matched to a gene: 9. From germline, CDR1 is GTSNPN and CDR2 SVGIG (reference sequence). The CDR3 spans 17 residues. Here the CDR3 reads CAWSRDRGMLSNQPQHF. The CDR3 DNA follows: TGTGCCTGGAGCCGGGACAGGGGAATGTTGAGCAATCAGCCCCAGCATTTT.

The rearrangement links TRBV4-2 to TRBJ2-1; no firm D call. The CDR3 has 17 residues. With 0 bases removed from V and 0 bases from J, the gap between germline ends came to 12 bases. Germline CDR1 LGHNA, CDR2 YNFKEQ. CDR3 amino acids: CASSQDMESLSYNEQFF. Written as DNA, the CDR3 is TGTGCCAGCAGCCAAGATATGGAGTCCCTCTCCTACAATGAGCAGTTCTTC.

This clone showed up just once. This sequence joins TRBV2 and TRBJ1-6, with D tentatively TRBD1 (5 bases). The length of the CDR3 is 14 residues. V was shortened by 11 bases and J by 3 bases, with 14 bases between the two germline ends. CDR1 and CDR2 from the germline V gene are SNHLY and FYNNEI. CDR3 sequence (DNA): TGTGCCTTCTGGGGCCAAGACTATAATTCACCCCTCCACTTT. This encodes CAFWGQDYNSPLHF.